Below are 13 T cell receptor beta chains sequenced from a single sample in a study of blood T cell repertoires in COVID-19. Only in-frame clones appear in the TCRdb table, and some are missing; sequencing was by immunoSEQ multiplex PCR. Of hundreds of thousands of clones listed, roughly 89% are singletons. Sequenced: PBMCs or T cells enriched from blood (not recorded which). These receptor sequences come from a woman aged 35 to 49 who had recovered from COVID-19.

The chain is built from TRBV6-9 and TRBJ2-2; D might be TRBD2 (6 bases). CDR3 length equals 13 residues. The germline V gene has CDR1 MNHGY and CDR2 SVAAGI. Trimming took 1 base from V and 8 from J, leaving 8 bases between them. In DNA, the CDR3 is TGTGCCAGCAGTTATTTAGGAGGGGGGGAGCTGTTTTTT. It yields the protein CASSYLGGGELFF.

V and J are TRBV5-8 and TRBJ2-2; TRBD2 agrees at 11 bases. CDR1 is SGHTS and CDR2 is YDEGEE in the germline V gene. The trim removed 4 bases at V and 7 bases at J, leaving 12 bases unmatched. CDR3 size: 17 residues. The CDR3 loop reads CASSRRPGLAVGGELFF. CDR3 nucleotide sequence: TGTGCCAGCAGCCGGCGACCGGGACTAGCGGTCGGCGGGGAGCTGTTTTTT.

This chain connects TRBV21-1 to TRBJ2-7; TRBD1 was called by the table and not checked on the DNA. TRBV21-1 is a documented pseudogene. CDR3 length equals 14 residues. The DNA of the CDR3 is TGTGCCAGCAGCAACGGGACAGGAGGTCACGAGCAGTACGTC. Its translation is CASSNGTGGHEQYV.

The chain links TRBV14 to TRBJ1-4; perhaps TRBD1 as D (5 bases). This CDR3 has 15 residues. Germline assignment: CDR1 SGHDN and CDR2 FVKESK. Trimming removed 4 bases from V and 3 bases from J, with 12 bases in between. The CDR3: CASSPSGVSNEKLFF. CDR3 coding DNA: TGTGCCAGCAGCCCCTCGGGGGTATCTAATGAAAAACTGTTTTTT.

The V call is TRBV9, the J call TRBJ1-3; 7 positions agree with TRBD1. The V gene end was trimmed by 1 base and the J gene end by 10 bases; junction bases not matched to a gene: 5. Germline CDR1 and CDR2: SGDLS and YYNGEE. The CDR3 covers 13 residues. The CDR3 spells CASSVTDRDTIYF. DNA for the CDR3: TGTGCCAGCAGCGTAACAGACAGGGATACCATATATTTT. The whole variable domain, remainder taken from reference TRBV9 and TRBJ1-3, is DSGVTQTPKHLITATGQRVTLRCSPRSGDLSVYWYQQSLDQGLQFLIQYYNGEERAKGNILERFSAQQFPDLHSELNLSSLELGDSALYFCASSVTDRDTIYFGEGSWLTVV.

V is TRBV11-3 and J is TRBJ2-3; 11 positions match TRBD2. CDR1 is SGHNT and CDR2 is YENEEA in the germline V gene. CDR3 length: 16 residues. With V trimmed by 4 bases and J by 3 bases, 6 bases remained unmatched. The CDR3 nucleotides read TGTGCCAGCAGCTCCGGGACTAGCGGCACTACAGATACGCAGTATTTT. It is translated as CASSSGTSGTTDTQYF. Full variable domain (remainder filled in from reference TRBV11-3 and TRBJ2-3): EAGVVQSPRYKIIEKKQPVAFWCNPISGHNTLYWYLQNLGQGPELLIRYENEEAVDDSQLPKDRFSAERLKGVDSTLKIQPAELGDSAVYLCASSSGTSGTTDTQYFGPGTRLTVL.

The table lists this clone with a count of one. The chain recombines TRBV6-6 with TRBJ2-1, with TRBD2 identical over 10 bases. V shed 10 bases and J 6 bases; nucleotides not matched to a gene: 9. Germline-derived CDR1 and CDR2 are MNHNY and SVGAGI (reference sequence). The CDR3 is 14 residues long. CDR3 loop: CAISGTSDPNEQFF. The CDR3 DNA is TGTGCCATCTCCGGGACTAGCGATCCCAATGAGCAGTTCTTC.

The J gene is TRBJ2-3, the V gene TRBV7-2; TRBD2 agrees at 12 bases. J was trimmed by 4 bases and V by 3 bases; bases with no gene match: 5. Germline V CDR1 and CDR2: SGHTA, FQGNSA. The CDR3 runs to 16 residues. The CDR3 nucleotides read TGTGCCAGCAGCTTGGAGACTAGCGGGAGCGCAGATACGCAGTATTTT. It encodes CASSLETSGSADTQYF.

The V call is TRBV5-1, the J call TRBJ1-1, with D maybe TRBD1 (5 bases). This CDR3 has 15 amino acids. CDR1 and CDR2 from the germline V gene are SGHRS and YFSETQ. V lost 0 bases and J 0 bases, leaving 9 bases between the germline ends. CDR3 region: CASSLAGFMNTEAFF. Here the CDR3 DNA reads TGCGCCAGCAGCTTGGCAGGGTTCATGAACACTGAAGCTTTCTTT.

The rearrangement joins TRBV28 to TRBJ1-5; D is unclear. The CDR3 has 14 residues. Germline V lookup: CDR1 MDHEN, CDR2 SYDVKM. Trimming removed 6 bases from V and 5 bases from J, with 14 bases in between. The CDR3 coding sequence is TGTGCCAGCAGAACGACGATTCGGGATCAGCCCCAGCATTTT. Protein product: CASRTTIRDQPQHF.

The genes are TRBV5-1 and TRBJ1-2; D gene ambiguous. Deletions cut 0 bases from V and 2 bases from J, with 8 bases between. The CDR3 is 14 amino acids. Germline V CDR1 and CDR2: SGHRS, YFSETQ. The CDR3 loop reads CASSLESGNYGYTF. The CDR3 nucleotides read TGCGCCAGCAGCTTGGAAAGCGGAAACTATGGCTACACCTTC.

CDR3: CASSFRDTNQPQHF. As DNA, the CDR3 is TGTGCCAGCAGTTTTAGGGACACAAATCAGCCCCAGCATTTT. V and J are TRBV27 and TRBJ1-5; a weak D match, TRBD1 (6 bases). V lost 3 bases and J 4 bases, leaving 10 bases between the germline ends. Germline V CDR1 and CDR2: MNHEY, SMNVEV (reference sequence). There are 14 residues in the CDR3.

The chain is built from TRBV3-1 (or the pseudogene TRBV3-2) and TRBJ2-3, with D perhaps TRBD1 (5 bases). Germline loops: CDR1 LGHDT, CDR2 YNNKEL (reference sequence). The CDR3 covers 15 residues. Trimming took 0 bases from V and 2 from J, leaving 9 bases between them. The CDR3 nucleotides read TGTGCCAGCAGCCAAGATGGGGCGTACACAGATACGCAGTATTTT. It translates to CASSQDGAYTDTQYF.